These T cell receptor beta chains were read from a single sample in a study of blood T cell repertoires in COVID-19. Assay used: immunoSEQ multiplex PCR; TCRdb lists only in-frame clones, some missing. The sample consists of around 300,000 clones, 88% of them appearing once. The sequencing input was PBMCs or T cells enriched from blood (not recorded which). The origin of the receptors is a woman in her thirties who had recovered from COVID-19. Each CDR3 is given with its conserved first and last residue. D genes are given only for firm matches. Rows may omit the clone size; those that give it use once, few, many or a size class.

CSVAPRNRQNTEAFF	TGCAGCGTCGCTCCACGAAATCGACAGAACACTGAAGCTTTCTTT	TRBJ1-1	TRBV29-1	NA	NA
CASSPDGVGELFF	TGTGCCAGCAGCCCTGACGGGGTCGGGGAGCTGTTTTTT	TRBJ2-2	TRBV14	NA	NA
CASSLYGYSNQPQHF	TGTGCCAGCAGCTTGTACGGGTATAGCAATCAGCCCCAGCATTTT	TRBJ1-5	TRBV5-6	NA	NA
CASSYRPGGPGELFF	TGTGCCAGCAGTTACCGTCCAGGGGGCCCCGGGGAGCTGTTTTTT	TRBJ2-2	TRBV6-5	TRBD1	NA
CASSPGSQRDSPLHF	TGTGCCAGCAGCCCTGGATCCCAGAGGGATTCACCCCTCCACTTT	TRBJ1-6	TRBV7-9	NA	NA
CASSHGLAGGEQYF	TGTGCCAGCAGCCATGGACTAGCGGGAGGCGAGCAGTACTTC	TRBJ2-7	TRBV11-2	TRBD2	NA
CTSSVGSAQSRANVLTF	TGCACCAGCAGTGTGGGCAGTGCACAAAGTCGGGCCAACGTCCTGACTTTC	TRBJ2-6	TRBV1	NA	NA
CASSPFGRRRETNEKLFF	TGTGCCAGCTCACCTTTCGGCAGACGGAGGGAAACTAATGAAAAACTGTTTTTT	TRBJ1-4	TRBV18	NA	once
CASSLEGGAKAFF	TGCGCCAGCAGCTTGGAAGGGGGGGCGAAAGCTTTCTTT	TRBJ1-1	TRBV5-1	NA	once
CASSLSAGLDTQYF	TGTGCCAGCAGCTTAAGTGCAGGGTTAGATACGCAGTATTTT	TRBJ2-3	TRBV7-2	NA	NA
CASSYRGLLNTEAFF	TGTGCCAGCAGCTACAGGGGGCTTTTGAACACTGAAGCTTTCTTT	TRBJ1-1	TRBV11-3	TRBD1	few
CSVETSFNEQFF	TGCAGCGTTGAAACTAGCTTCAATGAGCAGTTCTTC	TRBJ2-1	TRBV29-1	NA	NA
CASSRTGAYTEAFF	TGTGCCAGCTCAAGGACAGGGGCTTACACTGAAGCTTTCTTT	TRBJ1-1	TRBV25-1	TRBD1	once
CASSPRLAGPEWDEQFF	TGTGCCAGCAGTCCTCGACTAGCGGGGCCTGAATGGGATGAGCAGTTCTTC	TRBJ2-1	TRBV27	TRBD2	NA
CASRAFDGYTF	TGTGCCAGCAGGGCATTCGATGGCTACACCTTC	TRBJ1-2	TRBV6-5	NA	NA
CASSIRTGYTEAFF	TGTGCCAGTAGTATAAGGACAGGGTACACTGAAGCTTTCTTT	TRBJ1-1	TRBV19	TRBD1	few
CASSLVGERMGNQPQHF	TGTGCCAGCAGCTTAGTGGGAGAAAGAATGGGCAATCAGCCCCAGCATTTT	TRBJ1-5	TRBV7-2	NA	NA
CASRHLTPDRGLIYEQYF	TGTGCCAGCAGGCATCTTACGCCGGACAGGGGGCTCATCTACGAGCAGTACTTC	TRBJ2-7	TRBV11-2	TRBD1	once
CAIPGSGSPETQYF	TGCGCCATCCCGGGTAGCGGGAGTCCAGAGACCCAGTACTTC	TRBJ2-5	TRBV10-2	TRBD2	NA
CASSWRDTDTQYF	TGTGCCAGTAGTTGGCGGGACACAGATACGCAGTATTTT	TRBJ2-3	TRBV19	NA	NA
CASSQVVASLPFF	TGTGCCAGCAGCCAAGTCGTGGCATCTTTGCCTTTCTTT	TRBJ1-1	TRBV14	NA	NA
CASSLGTGSPSNTEAFF	TGCGCCAGCAGCTTGGGGACAGGGTCCCCCTCGAACACTGAAGCTTTCTTT	TRBJ1-1	TRBV5-1	TRBD1	NA
CASSPGTGAEEQYF	TGTGCCAGCAGCCCGGGGACAGGGGCGGAAGAGCAGTACTTC	TRBJ2-7	TRBV12-1	NA	NA
CATGTRDRGTDTQYF	TGTGCCACGGGTACACGGGACAGGGGCACAGATACGCAGTATTTT	TRBJ2-3	TRBV10-3	TRBD1	NA
CASSLVGLWASTIWYTF	TGTGCCAGCAGCTTAGTCGGTTTATGGGCGTCGACGATTTGGTACACCTTC	TRBJ1-2	TRBV7-8	NA	few
CASMMGGLLGNTIYF	TGTGCCAGCATGATGGGGGGTCTTCTCGGAAACACCATATATTTT	TRBJ1-3	TRBV6-5	NA	NA
CASSLKTGPPAELFF	TGTGCCAGCTCACTTAAGACAGGGCCACCGGCGGAGCTGTTTTTT	TRBJ2-2	TRBV18	TRBD1	NA
CSASRTGEYSGNTIYF	TGCAGTGCTAGTCGGACAGGGGAATACTCTGGAAACACCATATATTTT	TRBJ1-3	TRBV20-1	TRBD1	NA
CASSLAFGGWHEQYF	TGTGCCAGCAGCTTAGCGTTCGGGGGATGGCACGAGCAGTACTTC	TRBJ2-7	TRBV7-2	NA	NA
CASSHYSPTGSGYTF	TGCGCCAGCAGCCACTACAGCCCGACAGGGAGCGGCTACACCTTC	TRBJ1-2	TRBV4-1	TRBD1	NA
CASSLRGGLSDTEAFF	TGTGCCAGCAGTTTAAGGGGGGGGCTAAGTGACACTGAAGCTTTCTTT	TRBJ1-1	TRBV27	NA	NA
CASSFEGTALYGYTF	TGTGCCAGCAGCTTTGAAGGGACTGCGCTCTATGGCTACACCTTC	TRBJ1-2	TRBV7-2	NA	NA
CASRILAVEQFF	TGTGCCAGCAGGATCTTAGCGGTTGAGCAGTTCTTC	TRBJ2-1	TRBV21-1	NA	NA
CASSSVQPQHF	TGTGCCAGCAGTTCGGTCCAGCCCCAGCATTTT	TRBJ1-5	TRBV28	NA	NA
CASSPRGGGQETQYF	TGTGCCAGCTCACCACGCGGCGGGGGTCAAGAGACCCAGTACTTC	TRBJ2-5	TRBV18	TRBD2	NA
CASSLDFGGEQYF	TGTGCCAGCAGCTTAGACTTTGGCGGCGAGCAGTACTTC	TRBJ2-7	TRBV7-3	NA	NA
CASSLVSGQGTEAFF	TGCGCCAGCAGCTTGGTGTCAGGGCAGGGCACTGAAGCTTTCTTT	TRBJ1-1	TRBV5-1	NA	once
CASSPGQGASTEAFF	TGTGCCAGCAGCCCGGGACAGGGGGCGAGCACTGAAGCTTTCTTT	TRBJ1-1	TRBV11-3	TRBD1	few
CASSFGRDTEAFF	TGTGCCAGCAGCTTCGGGAGGGACACTGAAGCTTTCTTT	TRBJ1-1	TRBV7-2	NA	NA
CASSPRLAGWGNNEQFF	TGTGCCAGCAGTCCTCGACTAGCGGGGTGGGGAAACAATGAGCAGTTCTTC	TRBJ2-1	TRBV27	TRBD2	NA
CASMPTGPVPDGYTF	TGCGCCAGCATGCCGACAGGACCCGTCCCTGACGGCTACACCTTC	TRBJ1-2	TRBV23-1	NA	NA
CASSRTSGGNEQFF	TGTGCCAGCAGCCGGACTAGCGGGGGAAATGAGCAGTTCTTC	TRBJ2-1	TRBV7-2	TRBD2	once
CASSWAGDGLYLDEQFF	TGTGCCAGCAGCTGGGCAGGGGACGGACTCTATCTTGATGAGCAGTTCTTC	TRBJ2-1	TRBV13	NA	NA
CASSSGQLYGYTF	TGTGCCAGCAGCTCCGGACAGCTATATGGCTACACCTTC	TRBJ1-2	TRBV11-3	NA	once
CAWIVAGGGNEQFF	TGTGCCTGGATCGTAGCGGGGGGGGGCAATGAGCAGTTCTTC	TRBJ2-1	TRBV30	TRBD2	NA
CAWSVPQGLATYEQYF	TGTGCCTGGAGTGTCCCCCAGGGACTAGCAACCTACGAGCAGTACTTC	TRBJ2-7	TRBV30	TRBD2	NA
CASSLSPVDEQYF	TGTGCCAGCAGTTTGTCTCCAGTCGACGAGCAGTACTTC	TRBJ2-7	TRBV12-3/TRBV12-4	NA	NA
CASSYLDMGYGYTF	TGTGCCAGCAGTTACCTGGACATGGGCTATGGCTACACCTTC	TRBJ1-2	TRBV6-2/TRBV6-3	NA	NA
CTSSPPQSGQETQYF	TGCACCAGCAGCCCCCCCCAGAGCGGTCAAGAGACCCAGTACTTC	TRBJ2-5	TRBV1	NA	NA
CASSFRQGAEAFF	TGTGCCAGCAGCTTTCGACAGGGGGCTGAAGCTTTCTTT	TRBJ1-1	TRBV7-8	TRBD1	NA
CASSPVGTGGRSGYTF	TGTGCCAGCAGCCCCGTTGGGACAGGGGGTAGGAGTGGCTACACCTTC	TRBJ1-2	TRBV7-2	TRBD1	NA
CSVEPVTGETQYF	TGCAGCGTTGAACCCGTAACCGGAGAGACCCAGTACTTC	TRBJ2-5	TRBV29-1	NA	NA
CASEPGGLRYGYTF	TGTGCCAGCGAGCCAGGGGGTTTACGCTATGGCTACACCTTC	TRBJ1-2	TRBV6-5	TRBD1	NA
CASSLNRSAAPFYNEQFF	TGTGCCAGCAGCTTAAACCGGAGTGCGGCCCCTTTCTACAATGAGCAGTTCTTC	TRBJ2-1	TRBV7-3	NA	NA
CASSPDRRSSYNSPLHF	TGTGCCAGTAGTCCTGACAGGAGGAGCTCCTATAATTCACCCCTCCACTTT	TRBJ1-6	TRBV19	NA	NA